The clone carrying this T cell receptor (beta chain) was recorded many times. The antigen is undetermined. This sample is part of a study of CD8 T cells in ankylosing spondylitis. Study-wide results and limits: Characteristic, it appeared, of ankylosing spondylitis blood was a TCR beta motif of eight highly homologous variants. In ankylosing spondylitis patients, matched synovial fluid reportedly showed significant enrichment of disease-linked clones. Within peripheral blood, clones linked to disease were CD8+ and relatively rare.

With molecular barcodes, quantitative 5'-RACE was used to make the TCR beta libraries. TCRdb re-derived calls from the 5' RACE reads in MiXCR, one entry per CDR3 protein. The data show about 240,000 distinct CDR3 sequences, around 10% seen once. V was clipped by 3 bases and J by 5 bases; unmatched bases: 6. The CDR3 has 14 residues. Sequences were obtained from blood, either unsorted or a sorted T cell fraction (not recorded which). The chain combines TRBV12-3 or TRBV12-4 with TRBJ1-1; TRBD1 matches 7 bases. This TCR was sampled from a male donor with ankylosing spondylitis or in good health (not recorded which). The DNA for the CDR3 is TGTGCCAGCAGTTTGCAGGGGGATGGGACTGAAGCTTTCTTT. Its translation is CASSLQGDGTEAFF.